This T cell receptor (beta chain) was identified in a study of early T cells in non-severe SARS-CoV-2 infection. Study at large: It was bulk RNA from unsorted whole blood that was sequenced, and the chains were unpaired.

The germline V gene has CDR1 SQVTM and CDR2 ANQGSEA. This CDR3 contains 17 residues. The trim removed 7 bases at V and 0 bases at J, leaving 13 bases unmatched. TCRdb passed the 5' RACE reads through MiXCR, listing each CDR3 protein once. Of some 96,000 distinct CDR3 sequences in the sample, 15% were seen once. Sample: whole blood. This receptor was taken from an adult who was a healthcare worker with PCR-confirmed SARS-CoV-2 infection or an uninfected control (not recorded which). The chain joins TRBV29-1 to TRBJ2-7; TRBD2 aligns across 12 bases. Written as DNA, the CDR3 is TGCAGCGCCCTGGTCGTGACTAGCGGGGGTCTCTCCTACGAGCAGTACTTC. Protein: CSALVVTSGGLSYEQYF.